This passage covers 5 T cell receptor beta chains from one sample sequenced in a study of CD8+ T cells in alopecia areata. Isolated RNA was reverse transcribed into cDNA used as the sequencing template. Sequenced by immunoSEQ multiplex PCR; TCRdb stores in-frame clones only, minus some. The table has some 150,000 clones, 67% seen once. The sample here was CD8+ T cells sorted from blood, taken at week 0. The receptors originated from a human donor with alopecia areata.

This clone was observed a handful of times. The chain has TRBV7-9 and TRBJ2-5; the D gene is possibly TRBD1 (6 bases). This CDR3 contains 16 residues. The V gene's germline CDR1 is SEHNR and CDR2 FQNEAQ (reference sequence). Deletions cut 4 bases from V and 2 bases from J, with 17 bases between. CDR3 region: CASSYPSLGGQETQYF. CDR3 DNA: TGTGCCAGCAGCTACCCCTCCCTAGGGGGACAAGAGACCCAGTACTTC. Together with reference TRBV7-9 and TRBJ2-5, the CDR3 gives the full variable domain: DTGVSQNPRHKITKRGQNVTFRCDPISEHNRLYWYRQTLGQGPEFLTYFQNEAQLEKSRLLSDRFSAERPKGSFSTLEIQRTEQGDSAMYLCASSYPSLGGQETQYFGPGTRLLVL.

This chain joins TRBV7-9 and TRBJ2-5; no clear D gene. Germline V CDR1 and CDR2: SEHNR, FQNEAQ (reference sequence). This CDR3 contains 12 residues. V shed 4 bases and J shed 5 bases, with 8 bases lying between them. CDR3 amino acids: CASSSRAETQYF. CDR3 bases: TGTGCCAGCAGCTCCCGGGCCGAGACCCAGTACTTC.

There are a few counts of this clone. The V and J genes are TRBV5-5 and TRBJ1-5; D not resolved. This CDR3 contains 14 residues. The V end was cut by 3 bases, the J end by 6 bases, with 13 bases between. Germline V CDR1 and CDR2: SGHKS, YYEKEE (reference sequence). The CDR3 DNA sequence: TGTGCCAGCAGCTATCGAATATGGTCTCAGCCCCAGCATTTT. Protein: CASSYRIWSQPQHF.

The V and J genes are TRBV30 and TRBJ1-6; no clear D. The CDR3 extends over 12 amino acids. Trimming removed 2 bases from V and 7 bases from J, with 6 bases in between. The germline V gene encodes CDR1 GTSNPN and CDR2 SVGIG (reference sequence). CDR3 loop: CAWSSLNSPLHF. The CDR3 DNA is TGTGCCTGGAGTAGCCTCAATTCACCCCTCCACTTT.

This clone was detected only a few times. This sequence joins TRBV5-5 and TRBJ1-5; TRBD1 might be the D (6 bases). V lost 4 bases and J 0 bases, leaving 17 bases between the germline ends. Germline lookup yields CDR1 SGHKS and CDR2 YYEKEE (reference sequence). The CDR3 totals 17 residues. The CDR3 reads CASSSMDRAYSNQPQHF. Written as DNA, the CDR3 is TGTGCCAGCAGCAGTATGGACAGAGCCTATAGCAATCAGCCCCAGCATTTT.